Presented here are 27 T cell receptor beta chains from one specimen sequenced in a study of blood T cell repertoires in COVID-19. The repertoire was sequenced with immunoSEQ multiplex PCR; TCRdb's copy has only in-frame clones and lacks some. The data show 45,000 to 65,000 clones, with around 84% seen just once and 13% held by the top ten. The specimen sequenced was peripheral blood. These receptors all stem from a woman of 80 years or more with acute or convalescent COVID-19.

The chain is built from TRBV11-2 and TRBJ2-7; 8 nucleotides line up with TRBD2. The CDR3 is 12 amino acids. CDR1 SGHAT and CDR2 FQNNGV come from the germline V gene. The V segment lost 5 bases and the J segment 12 bases; nucleotides outside the gene matches: 9. CDR3 DNA sequence: TGTGCCAGCAGCCCGAGCGGGGGCCCCCGGTACTTC. As protein: CASSPSGGPRYF.

The genes are TRBV2 and TRBJ2-3, with D hard to call. V lost 7 bases to trimming and J lost 0 bases, with 20 bases between them. The CDR3 is 17 residues long. Per the germline V gene, CDR1 is SNHLY and CDR2 is FYNNEI. This CDR3 reads CASTPYPPGLSTDTQYF. The CDR3 DNA is TGTGCCAGCACCCCTTATCCCCCAGGCCTAAGCACAGATACGCAGTATTTT. Combining the CDR3 with reference TRBV2 and TRBJ2-3 gives the whole variable domain EPEVTQTPSHQVTQMGQEVILRCVPISNHLYFYWYRQILGQKVEFLVSFYNNEISEKSEIFDDQFSVERPDGSNFTLKIRSTKLEDSAMYFCASTPYPPGLSTDTQYFGPGTRLTVL.

The chain couples TRBV2 to TRBJ2-1; 12 bases map to TRBD2. The V segment lost 7 bases and the J segment 7 bases; nucleotides outside the gene matches: 8. The CDR3 totals 15 residues. Germline V gene lookup returns CDR1 SNHLY and CDR2 FYNNEI. CDR3: CASNFLAGGPNEQFF. The CDR3 DNA reads as TGTGCCAGCAACTTCCTAGCGGGGGGGCCGAATGAGCAGTTCTTC.

The J gene is TRBJ1-5, the V gene TRBV5-6; D is perhaps TRBD1 (6 bases). Germline assignment: CDR1 SGHDT and CDR2 YYEEEE. The length of the CDR3 is 13 residues. Trimming pared 4 bases from V and 4 bases from J, leaving 9 bases between. The CDR3 reads CASSRTANQPQHF. The CDR3 DNA reads as TGTGCCAGCAGCCGGACAGCAAATCAGCCCCAGCATTTT. Full variable domain (outside the CDR3, taken from reference TRBV5-6 and TRBJ1-5): DAGVTQSPTHLIKTRGQQVTLRCSPKSGHDTVSWYQQALGQGPQFIFQYYEEEERQRGNFPDRFSGHQFPNYSSELNVNALLLGDSALYLCASSRTANQPQHFGDGTRLSIL.

This clone has more than one count but fewer than ten. The chain uses TRBV28 and TRBJ1-3; 9 bases are a match to TRBD1. This CDR3 is 14 amino acids long. CDR1 MDHEN and CDR2 SYDVKM come from the germline V gene. V gave up 6 bases and J gave up 3 bases; unmatched junction bases: 3. As DNA, the CDR3 is TGTGCCAGCAGGGGGGACAGGGATGGAAACACCATATATTTT. Its translation is CASRGDRDGNTIYF.

The chain couples TRBV4-1 to TRBJ1-6, with 10 positions matching TRBD1. There are 15 residues in the CDR3. From germline, CDR1 is MGHRA and CDR2 YSYEKL. Trimming cost V 4 bases and J 8 bases; bases outside gene matches: 5. The CDR3 protein is CASSPTGTGDSPLHF. CDR3 nucleotides: TGCGCCAGCAGCCCAACCGGGACAGGGGATTCACCCCTCCACTTT.

This clone was counted between two and nine times. The chain has TRBV5-8 and TRBJ2-2, with a tentative D call TRBD1 (6 bases). Deletions cut 5 bases from V and 10 bases from J, with 18 bases between. CDR1 and CDR2 from the germline V gene are SGHTS and YDEGEE. The CDR3 is 14 amino acids. In nucleotides, the CDR3 is TGTGCCAGCAGACCCGGACCAGGGGTTACGGAGCTGTTTTTT. This codes for CASRPGPGVTELFF. Complete variable domain (other parts from reference TRBV5-8 and TRBJ2-2): EAGVTQSPTHLIKTRGQQATLRCSPISGHTSVYWYQQALGLGLQFLLWYDEGEERNRGNFPPRFSGRQFPNYSSELNVNALELEDSALYLCASRPGPGVTELFFGEGSRLTVL.

The chain is built from TRBV5-1 and TRBJ2-1, with 9 bases fitting TRBD2. The trim removed 5 bases at V and 7 bases at J, leaving 7 bases unmatched. The CDR3 extends over 14 amino acids. Germline V gene data show CDR1 as SGHRS and CDR2 as YFSETQ. CDR3 sequence (DNA): TGCGCCAGCAGAAACGCGGGGGGGCCGAATGAGCAGTTCTTC. This sequence encodes CASRNAGGPNEQFF.

The chain recombines TRBV3-1 (or the pseudogene TRBV3-2) with TRBJ2-7, with D possibly TRBD2 on 6 matching bases. The ends were cut back, 1 base at V and 3 bases at J, with 13 bases in the middle. Germline values: CDR1 LGHDT, CDR2 YNNKEL (reference sequence). The CDR3 runs 15 residues. Here the CDR3 DNA reads TGTGCCAGCAGCCAAGGTACGGGGGTCGGCTACGAGCAGTACTTC. Translating gives CASSQGTGVGYEQYF.

V and J are TRBV3-1 (or the pseudogene TRBV3-2) and TRBJ2-1; weak D call: TRBD2 (6 bases). The CDR3 is made up of 16 amino acids. Trimming removed 4 bases from V and 3 bases from J, with 16 bases in between. CDR1 is LGHDT, CDR2 YNNKEL, per germline (reference sequence). The CDR3 loop is CASSPRDSTLYNEQFF. The CDR3 nucleotides are TGTGCCAGCAGCCCGCGGGACTCCACACTCTACAATGAGCAGTTCTTC.

The gene calls are TRBV10-2 and TRBJ2-2, with D tentatively TRBD2 (7 bases). The V end lost 4 bases, the J end lost 6 bases, and 15 bases lay between the germline ends. CDR1 is WSHSY and CDR2 is SAAADI in the germline V gene. CDR3 length: 15 amino acids. Written as DNA, the CDR3 is TGCGCCAGCAGTGGTTTTGGAGGGGGGGCCGGGGAGCTGTTTTTT. Protein: CASSGFGGGAGELFF.

The chain joins TRBV2 to TRBJ1-5; D is perhaps TRBD1 (6 bases). CDR3 length: 15 amino acids. V gave up 3 bases and J gave up 9 bases, with 18 bases separating them. Germline CDR1 reads SNHLY; CDR2 reads FYNNEI. The CDR3 nucleotides are TGTGCCAGCAGTGACGGGGGGGGCGGTTATACGCCCCAGCATTTT. Protein sequence: CASSDGGGGYTPQHF.

J is TRBJ1-6 and V is TRBV6-6; no reliable D call. The CDR3 covers 13 residues. The V gene's germline CDR1 is MNHNY and CDR2 SVGAGI (reference sequence). The ends were cut back, 6 bases at V and 6 bases at J, with 9 bases in the middle. The CDR3 is CASRDSRNSPLHF. In DNA, the CDR3 is TGTGCCAGCAGGGACTCCCGTAATTCACCCCTCCACTTT.

The table lists this clone with a few counts. This chain connects TRBV27 to TRBJ1-4; D uncertain. V lost 3 bases and J 0 bases, leaving 11 bases between the germline ends. This CDR3 contains 16 residues. Germline V lookup: CDR1 MNHEY, CDR2 SMNVEV (reference sequence). The CDR3 DNA reads as TGTGCCAGCAGTTTTCAGGCAGATGCAACTAATGAAAAACTGTTTTTT. Translation: CASSFQADATNEKLFF. The full variable domain, in which reference TRBV27 and TRBJ1-4 provide the parts outside the CDR3, is EAQVTQNPRYLITVTGKKLTVTCSQNMNHEYMSWYRQDPGLGLRQIYYSMNVEVTDKGDVPEGYKVSRKEKRNFPLILESPSPNQTSLYFCASSFQADATNEKLFFGSGTQLSVL.

The gene calls are TRBV7-9 and TRBJ1-2, with D perhaps TRBD1 (5 bases). V gave up 5 bases and J gave up 5 bases, with 12 bases separating them. The CDR3 covers 13 residues. Germline CDR1 reads SEHNR; CDR2 reads FQNEAQ (reference sequence). For the CDR3, the DNA is TGTGCCAGCAGCCTATGGGGGGAGTATGGCTACACCTTC. Translating it yields CASSLWGEYGYTF.

This clone was seen just once. Different DNA sequences within this sample yield the same CDR3. The chain carries TRBV5-6 and TRBJ1-2; no definite D call. Trimming removed 4 bases at V and 4 bases at J, with 11 bases between. CDR1 is SGHDT and CDR2 is YYEEEE in the germline V gene. The CDR3 covers 13 residues. CDR3 DNA: TGTGCCAGCAGCCCTGGCCGGGGCTATGGCTACACCTTC. Translating it yields CASSPGRGYGYTF.

J is TRBJ1-5 and V is TRBV3-1 (or the pseudogene TRBV3-2); TRBD1 matches 10 bases. Germline CDR1 is LGHDT and CDR2 is YNNKEL (reference sequence). The CDR3 extends over 15 amino acids. V was clipped by 1 base and J by 4 bases; unmatched bases: 1. CDR3 DNA sequence: TGTGCCAGCAGCCAAGGGACAGGGGGAAATCAGCCCCAGCATTTT. As protein: CASSQGTGGNQPQHF.

The gene calls are TRBV5-8 and TRBJ1-5; no firm D call. Trimming cost V 4 bases and J 2 bases, with 13 bases left between them. Germline V gene data show CDR1 as SGHTS and CDR2 as YDEGEE. This CDR3 has 15 residues. CDR3 sequence reads: CASSIGRRGNQPQHF. CDR3 coding DNA: TGTGCCAGCAGCATAGGACGGAGGGGCAATCAGCCCCAGCATTTT.

This clone is a singleton in its sample. The J gene is TRBJ2-3, the V gene TRBV27, with TRBD1 identical over 7 bases. Germline assignment: CDR1 MNHEY and CDR2 SMNVEV (reference sequence). CDR3 length equals 17 residues. V was pared by 0 bases and J by 2 bases, with 8 bases of the junction left unmatched. CDR3 nucleotide sequence: TGTGCCAGCAGTTTATCTTTGGGACAGAAAAACACAGATACGCAGTATTTT. This encodes CASSLSLGQKNTDTQYF.

This clone came up a few times. The CDR3 protein is CASSLAAGTGELFF. The CDR3 DNA follows: TGTGCCAGCAGCTTGGCGGCGGGCACCGGGGAGCTGTTTTTT. The V call is TRBV5-6, the J call TRBJ2-2; tentative D call: TRBD2 (5 bases). The V and J ends lost 0 bases and 4 bases respectively, with 7 bases between them. Germline V gene sequence: CDR1 SGHDT, CDR2 YYEEEE. The CDR3 extends over 14 amino acids.

A note on this clone: The same CDR3 arises from other DNA sequences in this sample as well. The V gene is TRBV5-1, the J gene TRBJ1-2; 11 bases map to TRBD1. Germline V gives CDR1 SGHRS, CDR2 YFSETQ. Unmatched junction bases numbered 6, after V lost 2 bases and J lost 3 bases. The CDR3 has 16 amino acids. The CDR3 DNA follows: TGCGCCAGCAGCTTAGCCGGGACAGGGGGGGACTATGGCTACACCTTC. Amino acid sequence: CASSLAGTGGDYGYTF.

The chain links TRBV3-1 (or the pseudogene TRBV3-2) to TRBJ1-4; D perhaps matches TRBD1 (5 bases). V was trimmed by 0 bases and J by 11 bases, leaving 13 bases between them. From germline, CDR1 is LGHDT and CDR2 YNNKEL (reference sequence). This CDR3 contains 14 residues. CDR3 nucleotides: TGTGCCAGCAGCCAAGATAGGGACTCTTTGAAACTGTTTTTT. The encoded protein is CASSQDRDSLKLFF.

A single count supports this clone. The chain joins TRBV7-9 to TRBJ2-7; D not certain. V lost 4 bases to trimming and J lost 7 bases, with 14 bases between them. Germline V gene lookup returns CDR1 SEHNR and CDR2 FQNEAQ (reference sequence). This CDR3 region has 13 residues. CDR3 loop: CASSSSTLREQYF. The CDR3 nucleotides are TGTGCCAGCAGCTCCTCGACACTTCGTGAGCAGTACTTC.

The table lists this clone with a few counts. J is TRBJ2-7 and V is TRBV19; 10 bases align to TRBD2. CDR3 length equals 14 residues. V gave up 4 bases and J gave up 6 bases; unmatched junction bases: 6. Germline CDR1 and CDR2: LNHDA and SQIVND (reference sequence). In nucleotides, the CDR3 is TGTGCCAGTAGTACTAGCGGGGGAGTAGGCGAGCAGTACTTC. It is translated as CASSTSGGVGEQYF. The whole variable domain, remainder taken from reference TRBV19 and TRBJ2-7, is DGGITQSPKYLFRKEGQNVTLSCEQNLNHDAMYWYRQDPGQGLRLIYYSQIVNDFQKGDIAEGYSVSREKKESFPLTVTSAQKNPTAFYLCASSTSGGVGEQYFGPGTRLTVT.

The chain has TRBV5-1 and TRBJ2-1; D is possibly TRBD2 (5 bases). Trimming left V 3 bases short and J 12 bases short, with 19 bases between. This CDR3 region has 14 residues. Germline CDR1 and CDR2: SGHRS and YFSETQ. CDR3 amino acids: CASSWGAQAPLQFF. DNA of the CDR3: TGCGCCAGCAGCTGGGGAGCGCAGGCCCCCCTGCAGTTCTTC. Variable domain in full (rest from reference TRBV5-1 and TRBJ2-1): KAGVTQTPRYLIKTRGQQVTLSCSPISGHRSVSWYQQTPGQGLQFLFEYFSETQRNKGNFPGRFSGRQFSNSRSEMNVSTLELGDSALYLCASSWGAQAPLQFFGPGTRLTVL.

CDR3 protein: CASSKLAGGPQEQYF. The CDR3 nucleotides read TGTGCCAGTAGTAAATTAGCGGGGGGGCCGCAGGAGCAGTACTTC. This chain connects TRBV19 to TRBJ2-7; 11 bases are a match to TRBD2. This CDR3 is 15 amino acids long. From germline, CDR1 is LNHDA and CDR2 SQIVND (reference sequence). Trimming at V came to 4 bases and at J to 7 bases, leaving 9 bases not matched to a gene.

The chain joins TRBV6-5 to TRBJ1-2; possibly TRBD1 for D (5 bases). The V gene's germline CDR1 is MNHEY and CDR2 SVGAGI. V shed 4 bases and J shed 6 bases, with 12 bases lying between them. This CDR3 is built from 13 residues. The DNA for the CDR3 is TGTGCCAGCAGTTGGGGGGACGCGGATGGCTACACCTTC. It translates to CASSWGDADGYTF.